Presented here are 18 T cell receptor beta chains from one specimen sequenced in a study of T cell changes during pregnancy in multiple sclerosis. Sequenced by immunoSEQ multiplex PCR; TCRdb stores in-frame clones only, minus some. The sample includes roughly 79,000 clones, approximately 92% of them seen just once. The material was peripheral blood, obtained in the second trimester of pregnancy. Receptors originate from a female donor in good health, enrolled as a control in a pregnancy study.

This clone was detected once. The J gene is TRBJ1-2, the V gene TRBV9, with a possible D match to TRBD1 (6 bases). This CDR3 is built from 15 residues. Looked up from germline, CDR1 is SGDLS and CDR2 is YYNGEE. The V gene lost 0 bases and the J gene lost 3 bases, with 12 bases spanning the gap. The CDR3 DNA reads TGTGCCAGCAGCGTAGAGCGGACAGATTACTATGGCTACACCTTC. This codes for CASSVERTDYYGYTF.

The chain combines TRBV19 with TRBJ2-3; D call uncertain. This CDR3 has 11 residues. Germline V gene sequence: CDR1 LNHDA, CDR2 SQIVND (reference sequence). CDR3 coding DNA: TGTGGGGCTCGGTTTGGGGATACGCAGTATTTT. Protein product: CGARFGDTQYF. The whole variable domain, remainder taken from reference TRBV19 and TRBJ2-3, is DGGITQSPKYLFRKEGQNVTLSCEQNLNHDAMYWYRQDPGQGLRLIYYSQIVNDFQKGDIAEGYSVSREKKESFPLTVTSAQKNPTAFYLCGARFGDTQYFGPGTRLTVL.

The CDR3 loop is CASSLLEGTEAFF. The CDR3 nucleotides are TGTGCCAGCAGCCTCCTGGAGGGCACTGAAGCTTTCTTT. The chain has TRBV9 and TRBJ1-1; no clear D gene. The CDR3 runs to 13 residues. Looked up from germline, CDR1 is SGDLS and CDR2 is YYNGEE. V was cut by 4 bases and J by 4 bases, with 11 bases left in between.

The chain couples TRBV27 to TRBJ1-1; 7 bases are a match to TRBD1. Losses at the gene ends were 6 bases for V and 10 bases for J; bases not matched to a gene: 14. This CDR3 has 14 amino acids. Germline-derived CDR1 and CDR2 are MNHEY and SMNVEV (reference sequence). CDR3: CASRQTTGSSPAFF. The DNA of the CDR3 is TGTGCCAGCAGGCAAACGACAGGGTCTAGTCCAGCTTTCTTT.

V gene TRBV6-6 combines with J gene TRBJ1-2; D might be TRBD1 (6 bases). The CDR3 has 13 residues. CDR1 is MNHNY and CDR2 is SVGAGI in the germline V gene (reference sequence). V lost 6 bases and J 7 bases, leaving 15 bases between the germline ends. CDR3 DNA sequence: TGTGCCAGCAGGCCCGGGGACATACGTGGCTACACCTTC. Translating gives CASRPGDIRGYTF.

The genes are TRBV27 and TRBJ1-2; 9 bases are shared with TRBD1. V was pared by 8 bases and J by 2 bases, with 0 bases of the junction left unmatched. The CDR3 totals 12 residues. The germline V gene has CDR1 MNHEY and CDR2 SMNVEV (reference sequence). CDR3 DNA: TGTGCCAGCGGGACAGGGAACTATGGCTACACCTTC. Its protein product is CASGTGNYGYTF.

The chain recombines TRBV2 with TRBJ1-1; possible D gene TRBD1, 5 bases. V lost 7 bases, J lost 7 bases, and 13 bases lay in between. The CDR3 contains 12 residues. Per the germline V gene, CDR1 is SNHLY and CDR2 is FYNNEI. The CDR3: CASITGGNEAFF. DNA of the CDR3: TGTGCCAGCATCACCGGGGGGAATGAAGCTTTCTTT.

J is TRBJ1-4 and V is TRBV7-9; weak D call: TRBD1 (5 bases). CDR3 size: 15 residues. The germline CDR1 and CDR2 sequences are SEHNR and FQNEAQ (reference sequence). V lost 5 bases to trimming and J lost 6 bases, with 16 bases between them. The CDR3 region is CASSGPRQGDEKLFF. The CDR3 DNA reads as TGTGCCAGCAGCGGCCCGAGGCAGGGCGATGAAAAACTGTTTTTT.

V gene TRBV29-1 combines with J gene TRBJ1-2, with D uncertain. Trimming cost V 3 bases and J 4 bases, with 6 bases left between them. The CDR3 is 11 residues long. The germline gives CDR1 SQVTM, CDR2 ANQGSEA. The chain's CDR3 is CSVETGYGYTF. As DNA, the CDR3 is TGCAGCGTTGAGACGGGCTATGGCTACACCTTC.

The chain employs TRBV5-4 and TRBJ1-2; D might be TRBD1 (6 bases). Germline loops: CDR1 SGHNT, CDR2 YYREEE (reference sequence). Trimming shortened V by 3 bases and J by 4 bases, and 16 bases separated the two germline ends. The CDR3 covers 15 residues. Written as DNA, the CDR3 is TGTGCCAGCAGCTATCCGGGACAAGCCATCTATGGCTACACCTTC. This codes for CASSYPGQAIYGYTF.

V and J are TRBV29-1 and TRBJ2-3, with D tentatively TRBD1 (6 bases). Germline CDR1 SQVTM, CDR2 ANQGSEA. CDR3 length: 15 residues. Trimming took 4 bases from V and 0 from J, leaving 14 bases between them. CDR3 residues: CSVAPRTVSTDTQYF. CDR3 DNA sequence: TGCAGCGTTGCTCCACGGACAGTAAGCACAGATACGCAGTATTTT.

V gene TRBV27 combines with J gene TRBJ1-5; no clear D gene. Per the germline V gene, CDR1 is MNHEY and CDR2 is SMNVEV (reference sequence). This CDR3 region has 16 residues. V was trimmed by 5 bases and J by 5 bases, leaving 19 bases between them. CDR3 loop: CASSPPDFSCDQPQHF. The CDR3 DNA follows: TGTGCCAGCAGTCCACCGGACTTCTCTTGTGATCAGCCCCAGCATTTT.

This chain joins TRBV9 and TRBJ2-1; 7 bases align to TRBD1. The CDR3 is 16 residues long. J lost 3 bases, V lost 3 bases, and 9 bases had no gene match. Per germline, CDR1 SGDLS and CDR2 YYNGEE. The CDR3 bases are TGTGCCAGCAGCGCCTCCACAGGGGCGATCTACAATGAGCAGTTCTTC. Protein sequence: CASSASTGAIYNEQFF.

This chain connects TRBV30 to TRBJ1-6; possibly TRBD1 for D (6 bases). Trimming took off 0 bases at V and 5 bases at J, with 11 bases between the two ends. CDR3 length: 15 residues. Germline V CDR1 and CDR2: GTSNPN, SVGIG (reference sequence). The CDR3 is CAWSVLTGNNSPLHF. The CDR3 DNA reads TGTGCCTGGAGTGTTCTCACAGGGAATAATTCACCCCTCCACTTT.

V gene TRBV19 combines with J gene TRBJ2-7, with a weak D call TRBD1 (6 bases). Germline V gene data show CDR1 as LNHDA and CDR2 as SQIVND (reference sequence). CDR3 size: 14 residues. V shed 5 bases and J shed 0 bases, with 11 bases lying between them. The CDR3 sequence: CASSQDRSSYEQYF. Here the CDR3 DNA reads TGTGCCAGTAGTCAGGACAGAAGCTCCTACGAGCAGTACTTC.

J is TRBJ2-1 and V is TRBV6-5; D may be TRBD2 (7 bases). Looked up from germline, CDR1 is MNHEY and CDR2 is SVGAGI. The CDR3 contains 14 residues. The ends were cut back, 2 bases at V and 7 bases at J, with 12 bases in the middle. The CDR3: CASSYEGGINEQFF. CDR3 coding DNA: TGTGCCAGCAGTTACGAGGGGGGGATAAATGAGCAGTTCTTC.

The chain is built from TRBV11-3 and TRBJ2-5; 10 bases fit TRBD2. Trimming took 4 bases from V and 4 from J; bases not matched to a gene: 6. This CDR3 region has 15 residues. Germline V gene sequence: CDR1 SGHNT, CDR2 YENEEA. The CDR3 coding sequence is TGTGCCAGCAGCTCAGCGGGGGGGCGGGGAGAGACCCAGTACTTC. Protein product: CASSSAGGRGETQYF.

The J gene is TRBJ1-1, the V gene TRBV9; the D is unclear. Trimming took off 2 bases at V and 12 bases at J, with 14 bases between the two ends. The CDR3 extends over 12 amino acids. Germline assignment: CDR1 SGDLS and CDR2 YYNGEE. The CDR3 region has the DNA TGTGCCAGCAGCGTTGGTGGAGGGAAATCTTTCTTT. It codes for CASSVGGGKSFF.